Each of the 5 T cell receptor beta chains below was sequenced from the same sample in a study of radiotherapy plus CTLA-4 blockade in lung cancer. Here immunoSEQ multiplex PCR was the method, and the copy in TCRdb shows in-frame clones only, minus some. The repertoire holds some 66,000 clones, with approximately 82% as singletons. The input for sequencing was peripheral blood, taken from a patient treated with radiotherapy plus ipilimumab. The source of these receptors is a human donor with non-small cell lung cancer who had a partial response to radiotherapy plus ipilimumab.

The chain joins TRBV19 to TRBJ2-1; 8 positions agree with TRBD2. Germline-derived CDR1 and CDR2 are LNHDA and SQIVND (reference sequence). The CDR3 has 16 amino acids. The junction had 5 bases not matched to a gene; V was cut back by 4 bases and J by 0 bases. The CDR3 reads CASSRISGASYNEQFF. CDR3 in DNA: TGTGCCAGTAGTAGGATTAGCGGGGCCTCCTACAATGAGCAGTTCTTC.

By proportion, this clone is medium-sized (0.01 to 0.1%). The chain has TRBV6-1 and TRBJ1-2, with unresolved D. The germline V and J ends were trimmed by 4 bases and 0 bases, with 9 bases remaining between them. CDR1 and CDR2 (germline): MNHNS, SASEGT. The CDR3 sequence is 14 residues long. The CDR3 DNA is TGTGCCAGCAGTGGGCCAGATCCTAACTATGGCTACACCTTC. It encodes CASSGPDPNYGYTF.

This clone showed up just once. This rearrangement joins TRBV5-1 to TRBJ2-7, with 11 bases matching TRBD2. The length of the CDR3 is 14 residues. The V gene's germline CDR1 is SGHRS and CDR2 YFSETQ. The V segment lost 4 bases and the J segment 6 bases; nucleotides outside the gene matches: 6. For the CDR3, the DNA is TGCGCCAGCAGCGAACTAGCGGGAGAAGGCGAGCAGTACTTC. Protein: CASSELAGEGEQYF.

The CDR3 nucleotides read TGTGCCACCAGCTCGTGGCGGGGAAACACCATATATTTT. The encoded protein is CATSSWRGNTIYF. This chain links TRBV15 with TRBJ1-3; no clear D gene. The germline CDR1 and CDR2 sequences are LNHNV and YYDKDF (reference sequence). V lost 5 bases to trimming and J lost 4 bases, with 9 bases between them. CDR3 size: 13 residues.

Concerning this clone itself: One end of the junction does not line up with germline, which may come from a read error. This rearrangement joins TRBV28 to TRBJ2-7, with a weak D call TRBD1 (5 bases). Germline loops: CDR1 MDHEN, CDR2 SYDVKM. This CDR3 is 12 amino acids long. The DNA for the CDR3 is TGTGCCAGTCAGGGAATCTCCCACGAGCAGTACTTC. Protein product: CASQGISHEQYF.